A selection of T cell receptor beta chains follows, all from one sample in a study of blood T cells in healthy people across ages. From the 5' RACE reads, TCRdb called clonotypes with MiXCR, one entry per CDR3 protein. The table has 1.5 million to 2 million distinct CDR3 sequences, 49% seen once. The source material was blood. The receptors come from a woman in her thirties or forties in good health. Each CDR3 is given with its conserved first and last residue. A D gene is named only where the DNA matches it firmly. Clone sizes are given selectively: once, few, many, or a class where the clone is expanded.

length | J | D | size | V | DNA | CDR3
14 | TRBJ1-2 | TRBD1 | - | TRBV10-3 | TGTGCCATCAGTGAGTCGGGGACAGGGGCTGGCTACACCTTC | CAISESGTGAGYTF
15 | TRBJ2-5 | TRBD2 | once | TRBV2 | TGTGCCAGCAGTGATTTCGGCGGGGGGGTAGAGACCCAGTACTTC | CASSDFGGGVETQYF
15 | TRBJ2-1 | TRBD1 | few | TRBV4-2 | TGTGCCAGCAGCCAAGAGTGGGACAGGGAAAATGAGCAGTTCTTC | CASSQEWDRENEQFF
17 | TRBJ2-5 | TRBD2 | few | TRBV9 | TGTGCCAGCAGCGTAGACCCCGGCCAGAGCGGGGTAGAGACCCAGTACTTC | CASSVDPGQSGVETQYF
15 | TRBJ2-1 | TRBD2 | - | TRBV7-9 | TGTGCCAGCAGCGGGGGACTAGCGGGGGGGCCAGAGCAGTTCTTC | CASSGGLAGGPEQFF
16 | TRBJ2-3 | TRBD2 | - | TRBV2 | TGTGCCAGCAGTGAGGGACTAGCGGGGAACACAGATACGCAGTATTTT | CASSEGLAGNTDTQYF
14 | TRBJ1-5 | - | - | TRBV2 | TGTGCCAGCAGTGGTACGGCCGCAGAAGAGCCCCAGCATTTT | CASSGTAAEEPQHF
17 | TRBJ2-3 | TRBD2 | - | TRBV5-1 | TGCGCCAGCAGCTTGGCCCTAGCGGCCTCTAGCACAGATACGCAGTATTTT | CASSLALAASSTDTQYF
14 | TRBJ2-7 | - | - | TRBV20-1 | TGCAGTGCCGCTAACAGCAGATCCTACAATGAGCAGTACTTC | CSAANSRSYNEQYF
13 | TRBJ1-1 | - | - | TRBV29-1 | TGCAGCGTTGCGTGGGGGGGAAGCACTGAAGCTTTCTTT | CSVAWGGSTEAFF
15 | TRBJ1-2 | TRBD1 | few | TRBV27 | TGTGCCAGCAGTTCCTCCGCGGGACAGGACTATGGCTACACCTTC | CASSSSAGQDYGYTF
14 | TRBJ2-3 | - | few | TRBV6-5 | TGTGCCAGCAGTTACCGCAGGGGGGCAGATACGCAGTATTTT | CASSYRRGADTQYF
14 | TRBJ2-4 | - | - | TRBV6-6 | TGTGCCAGCAATGCGAGCCCATCCAAAAACATTCAGTACTTC | CASNASPSKNIQYF
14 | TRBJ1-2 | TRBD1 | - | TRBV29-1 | TGCAGCGTTGTCGAGACAGGGGGAGACTATGGCTACACCTTC | CSVVETGGDYGYTF
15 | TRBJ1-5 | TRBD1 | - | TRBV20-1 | TGCAGTGCCATAGACAGGGTGTATAGCAATCAGCCCCAGCATTTT | CSAIDRVYSNQPQHF
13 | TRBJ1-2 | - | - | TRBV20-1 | TGCAGTGCTTCAACGATTGGGAACTATGGCTACACCTTC | CSASTIGNYGYTF
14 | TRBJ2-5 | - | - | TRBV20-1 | TGCAGTGCTAGTGACACACCTGGCGTTGAGACCCAGTACTTC | CSASDTPGVETQYF
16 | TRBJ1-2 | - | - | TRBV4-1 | TGCGCCAGCAGCCAAGTGGGGGAGGGACATAGTTATGGCTACACCTTC | CASSQVGEGHSYGYTF
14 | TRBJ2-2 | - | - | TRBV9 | TGTGCCAGTCGGGCGGGGGCTGGTCTCGGGGAGCTGTTTTTT | CASRAGAGLGELFF
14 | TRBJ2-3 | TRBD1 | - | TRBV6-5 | TGTGCCAGCAGTTACGGACAGGGGAAAGATACGCAGTATTTT | CASSYGQGKDTQYF
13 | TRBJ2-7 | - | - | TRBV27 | TGTGCCAGCAGTATGGACCCGACCTACGAGCAGTACTTC | CASSMDPTYEQYF
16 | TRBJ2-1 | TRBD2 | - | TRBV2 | TGTGCCAGCAGTGTCGGTGTGGCGGGGGTAATAAATGAGCAGTTCTTC | CASSVGVAGVINEQFF
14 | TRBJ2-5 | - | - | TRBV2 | TGTGCCAGCAAGGGAAGACGGACCAGAGAGACCCAGTACTTC | CASKGRRTRETQYF
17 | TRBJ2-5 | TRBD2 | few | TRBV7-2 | TGTGCCAGCAGCTTACTTTTTGCGGGGGGGATCCAAGAGACCCAGTACTTC | CASSLLFAGGIQETQYF
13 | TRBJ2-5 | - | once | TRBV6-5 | TGTGCCAGCAGTTACGGGATATCGGGGGAGCAGTACTTC | CASSYGISGEQYF
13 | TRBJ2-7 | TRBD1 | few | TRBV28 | TGTGCCAGCAGGACAGGGGGTAGAAACGAGCAGTACTTC | CASRTGGRNEQYF
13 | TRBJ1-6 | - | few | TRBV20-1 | TGCAGTGCTGCGTGGCAGAATAATTCACCCCTCCACTTT | CSAAWQNNSPLHF
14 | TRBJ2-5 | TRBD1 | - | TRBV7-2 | TGTGCCAGCAGGGACAGGCTAGGGGCGGAGACCCAGTACTTC | CASRDRLGAETQYF
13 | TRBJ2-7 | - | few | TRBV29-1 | TGCAGCGTCCTATCACTGAACTCCTACGAGCAGTACTTC | CSVLSLNSYEQYF
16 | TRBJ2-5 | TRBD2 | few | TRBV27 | TGTGCCAGCAGTTTAGCAGCACTAGCGGGGGTAGAGACCCAGTACTTC | CASSLAALAGVETQYF
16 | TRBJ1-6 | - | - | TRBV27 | TGTGCCAGCAGTTTATATGGCAGGCCTGAGAATTCACCCCTCCACTTT | CASSLYGRPENSPLHF
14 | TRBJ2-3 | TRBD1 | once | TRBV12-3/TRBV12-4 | TGTGCCAGCAGTCTATGGACAGGGATGTCCACGCAGTATTTT | CASSLWTGMSTQYF
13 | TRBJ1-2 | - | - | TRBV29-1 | TGCAGCGTTGGGACGGCCTCTAACTATGGCTACACCTTC | CSVGTASNYGYTF
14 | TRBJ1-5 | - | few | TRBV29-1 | TGCAGCGTTGTAAGCGGAGATAGCAATCAGCCCCAGCATTTT | CSVVSGDSNQPQHF
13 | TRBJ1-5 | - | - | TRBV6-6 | TGTGCCAACAGCCCCACGGCAATCTTTACCCAGCATTTT | CANSPTAIFTQHF
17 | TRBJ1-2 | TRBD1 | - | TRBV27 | TGTGCCAGCAGTTTATTTTCGGGACAGCTAGCTAACTATGGCTACACCTTC | CASSLFSGQLANYGYTF
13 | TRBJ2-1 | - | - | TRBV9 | TGTGCCAGCAGCGTAGTGGTTTACGGTGAGCAGTTCTTC | CASSVVVYGEQFF
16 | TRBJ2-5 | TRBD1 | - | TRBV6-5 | TGTGCCTGCAGTAGAGAAAGGACAGGGGGCGCGGAGACCCAGTACTTC | CACSRERTGGAETQYF
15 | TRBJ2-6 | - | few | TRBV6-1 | TGTGCCAGCAGTAGACAGGCCTCTGGGGCCAACGTCCTGACTTTC | CASSRQASGANVLTF
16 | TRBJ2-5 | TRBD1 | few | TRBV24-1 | TGTGCCACCAGTGATACCCGACAGGGATTGGGAGAGACCCAGTACTTC | CATSDTRQGLGETQYF
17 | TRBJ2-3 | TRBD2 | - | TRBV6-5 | TGTGCCAGCAGTTACAGTCCGGGGGGGCAACGCGGGGATACGCAGTATTTT | CASSYSPGGQRGDTQYF
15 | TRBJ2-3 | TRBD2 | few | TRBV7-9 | TGTGCCAGCAGGCCCTTACGGGGGGGCTTGGATACGCAGTATTTT | CASRPLRGGLDTQYF
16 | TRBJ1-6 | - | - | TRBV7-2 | TGTGCCAGCAGCTTAGGGACCTGGGGGCGGAATTCACCCCTCCACTTT | CASSLGTWGRNSPLHF
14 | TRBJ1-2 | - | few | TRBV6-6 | TGTGCCAGCAGCTACGGCCTGAGGGGAGGGGGCTACACCTTC | CASSYGLRGGGYTF
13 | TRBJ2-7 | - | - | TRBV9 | TGTGCCAGCAGCCCGATGCAGGGCTACGAGCAGTACTTC | CASSPMQGYEQYF
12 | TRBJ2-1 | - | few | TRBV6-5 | TGTGCCAGCAGATACGGGGCAGGCGAGCAGTTCTTC | CASRYGAGEQFF
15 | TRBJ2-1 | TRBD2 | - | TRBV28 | TGTGCCAGCAGTCCCAGCGGGGGACAAAACAATGAGCAGTTCTTC | CASSPSGGQNNEQFF
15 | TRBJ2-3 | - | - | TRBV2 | TGTGCCAGCAGTAGACCTAGCGCTGGCACAGATACGCAGTATTTT | CASSRPSAGTDTQYF
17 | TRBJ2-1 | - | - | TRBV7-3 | TGTGCCAGCAGCACTGAAGCGGGCGGCCCCCTATACAATGAGCAGTTCTTC | CASSTEAGGPLYNEQFF
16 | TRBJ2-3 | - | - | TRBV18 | TGTGCCAGCTCACCACCGACGTCGGGGGACGGAGATACGCAGTATTTT | CASSPPTSGDGDTQYF
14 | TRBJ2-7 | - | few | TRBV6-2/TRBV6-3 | TGTGCCAGCAGTTACTCTGGGGGCTTCTACGAGCAGTACTTC | CASSYSGGFYEQYF
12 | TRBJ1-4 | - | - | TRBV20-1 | TGCAGTGCTAGGTGGAATAATGAAAAACTGTTTTTT | CSARWNNEKLFF
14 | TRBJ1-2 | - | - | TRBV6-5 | TGTGCCAGCAGTTACGACAGATCGGGATACGGCTACACCTTC | CASSYDRSGYGYTF
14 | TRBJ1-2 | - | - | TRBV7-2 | TGTGCCAGCAACATCAACCCCCAATCCTATGGCTACACCTTC | CASNINPQSYGYTF
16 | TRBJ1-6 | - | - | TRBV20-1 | TGCAGTGCTAGACCAACAAAGAGCTCCTATAATTCACCCCTCCACTTT | CSARPTKSSYNSPLHF
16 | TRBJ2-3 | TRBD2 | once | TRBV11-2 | TGTGCCAGCAGCTCAAGGGGAGGGTTTGGCACAGATACGCAGTATTTT | CASSSRGGFGTDTQYF
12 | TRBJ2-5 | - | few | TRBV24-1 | TGTGCCACCAGTGAAGCTGGAGAGACCCAGTACTTC | CATSEAGETQYF
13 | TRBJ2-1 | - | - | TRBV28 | TGTGCCAGCAGTATGACACAGGGAAATGAGCAGTTCTTC | CASSMTQGNEQFF
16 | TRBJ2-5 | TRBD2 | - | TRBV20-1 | TGCAGTGCTAGAGGTGTTAGCGGGGGGGCTCTAGAGACCCAGTACTTC | CSARGVSGGALETQYF
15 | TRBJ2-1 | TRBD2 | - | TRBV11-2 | TGTGCCAGCAGCTTAGGAGCGGGGCTGCGTGGTGAGCAGTTCTTC | CASSLGAGLRGEQFF